The 16 T cell receptor beta chains reported below all come from one sample, sequenced in a study of control samples from healthy donors and cancer patients. Some clones are missing from TCRdb's copy, which holds only in-frame ones; the method was immunoSEQ multiplex PCR. Of 40,000 to 60,000 clones detected, around 90% appear once; the ten largest clones hold 11% to 15%. What was sequenced was PBMCs. The receptors here all came from a man in his 60s with head and neck cancer.

The rearrangement joins TRBV10-1 to TRBJ1-1; D is uncertain. Germline CDR1 is WNHNN and CDR2 is SYGVQD (reference sequence). This CDR3 spans 13 amino acids. V was trimmed by 4 bases and J by 2 bases, leaving 8 bases between them. CDR3 DNA: TGCGCCAGCAGTGCACAGAAAAACACTGAAGCTTTCTTT. Amino acid sequence: CASSAQKNTEAFF.

As DNA, the CDR3 is TGTGCCAGCAGCCCTCACAGGGGGCCGGAGACCCAGTACTTC. Translation gives CASSPHRGPETQYF. The chain combines TRBV7-2 with TRBJ2-5; 9 bases agree with TRBD1. In germline, CDR1 is SGHTA, CDR2 FQGNSA. V trimming: 5 bases; J trimming: 5 bases; junction bases outside the gene matches: 6. There are 14 residues in the CDR3.

The chain employs TRBV5-1 and TRBJ2-3; 7 bases map to TRBD1. V lost 1 base and J lost 3; bases outside the gene matches: 5. Germline CDR1 is SGHRS and CDR2 is YFSETQ. The CDR3 contains 15 residues. The CDR3 DNA sequence: TGCGCCAGCAGCTTGTGGGGACAGCGAACAGATACGCAGTATTTT. Its translation: CASSLWGQRTDTQYF.

CDR3 nucleotide sequence: TGTGCCAGCAGACCTGACTATGAGCTTCCGAACACCGGGGAGCTGTTTTTT. This translates into CASRPDYELPNTGELFF. The V call is TRBV27, the J call TRBJ2-2; a weak D match, TRBD2 (5 bases). The CDR3 sequence is 17 residues long. V lost 6 bases and J 0 bases, leaving 17 bases between the germline ends. Looked up from germline, CDR1 is MNHEY and CDR2 is SMNVEV (reference sequence).

This chain links TRBV19 with TRBJ2-2; 8 bases agree with TRBD1. The V gene's germline CDR1 is LNHDA and CDR2 SQIVND (reference sequence). The junction had 9 bases not matched to a gene; V was cut back by 9 bases and J by 6 bases. The CDR3 is made up of 14 amino acids. In nucleotides, the CDR3 is TGTGCCAGCAGGGGGCTAGCAGGGTCCGGGGAGCTGTTTTTT. It encodes CASRGLAGSGELFF.

This rearrangement joins TRBV4-2 to TRBJ2-7; no reliable D call. Germline V lookup: CDR1 LGHNA, CDR2 YNFKEQ. V gave up 0 bases and J gave up 0 bases, with 6 bases separating them. The CDR3 is made up of 14 amino acids. The CDR3, as DNA: TGTGCCAGCAGCCAAGATGCTCTCTCCTACGAGCAGTACTTC. Protein product: CASSQDALSYEQYF.

The chain joins TRBV18 to TRBJ2-5; D is unresolved. Germline V gene data show CDR1 as KGHSH and CDR2 as LQKENI. The CDR3 extends over 15 amino acids. Between the trimmed V and J ends, which lost 0 bases and 0 bases, there was a span of 8 bases. Here the CDR3 DNA reads TGTGCCAGCTCACCACCGCAACAGTACCAAGAGACCCAGTACTTC. Protein product: CASSPPQQYQETQYF.

This clone showed up just once. The chain is built from TRBV5-5 and TRBJ1-3; maybe TRBD1 (6 bases). With 3 bases removed from V and 2 bases from J, the gap between germline ends came to 15 bases. The germline V gene encodes CDR1 SGHKS and CDR2 YYEKEE (reference sequence). The CDR3 runs 16 residues. This CDR3 reads CASSSVGTSPGNTIYF. The CDR3 coding sequence is TGTGCCAGCAGCTCGGTCGGGACATCCCCTGGAAACACCATATATTTT.

V and J are TRBV28 and TRBJ2-5, with 12 bases fitting TRBD1. Per the germline V gene, CDR1 is MDHEN and CDR2 is SYDVKM. The ends lost 1 base at V and 4 bases at J; junction bases unmatched: 7. The CDR3 totals 17 residues. The CDR3 sequence: CASSLSSWDRGPETQYF. CDR3 nucleotide sequence: TGTGCCAGCAGTTTATCTTCTTGGGACAGGGGGCCAGAGACCCAGTACTTC.

The CDR3 sequence is CASSIGGGSGIGAEAFF. CDR3 DNA sequence: TGTGCCAGTAGTATAGGGGGGGGCTCGGGTATCGGCGCTGAAGCTTTCTTT. The chain combines TRBV19 with TRBJ1-1; D possibly corresponds to TRBD1 (6 bases). Germline CDR1 reads LNHDA; CDR2 reads SQIVND (reference sequence). The CDR3 is 17 amino acids. Trimming stripped 1 base from V and 6 bases from J, with 21 bases between.

The rearrangement uses TRBV4-1 and TRBJ2-7, with D unresolved. Germline loops: CDR1 MGHRA, CDR2 YSYEKL. This CDR3 spans 15 amino acids. Deletions cut 0 bases from V and 0 bases from J, with 9 bases between. CDR3 protein: CASSQDATASYEQYF. DNA of the CDR3: TGCGCCAGCAGCCAAGATGCAACGGCCTCCTACGAGCAGTACTTC.

This chain links TRBV6-2 or TRBV6-3 with TRBJ2-6; no definite D call. CDR3 length equals 17 residues. In germline, CDR1 is MNHEY, CDR2 SVGEGT. Trimming shortened V by 1 base and J by 1 base, and 11 bases separated the two germline ends. The DNA of the CDR3 is TGTGCCAGCAGTTACTATCGGCAGGCTTCTGGGGCCAACGTCCTGACTTTC. It translates to CASSYYRQASGANVLTF.

The chain's CDR3 is CGERADNGIWEPQHF. In DNA form, the CDR3 reads TGCGGCGAAAGGGCCGATAACGGAATTTGGGAGCCCCAGCATTTT. The chain has TRBV23-1 and TRBJ1-5; D unresolved. TRBV23-1 is given ORF status, its function remaining uncertain. This CDR3 spans 15 amino acids.

The chain has TRBV30 and TRBJ1-1; D is undetermined. V was cut by 4 bases and J by 4 bases, with 16 bases left in between. The CDR3 length is 14 residues. Germline assignment: CDR1 GTSNPN and CDR2 SVGIG (reference sequence). The CDR3 spells CAWKLGPLRTEAFF. CDR3 coding DNA: TGTGCCTGGAAGCTCGGACCGTTACGCACTGAAGCTTTCTTT.

This chain uses TRBV9 with TRBJ1-4, with TRBD1 identical over 11 bases. CDR3 length: 16 amino acids. Looked up from germline, CDR1 is SGDLS and CDR2 is YYNGEE. J was trimmed by 8 bases and V by 4 bases; bases with no gene match: 10. In nucleotides, the CDR3 is TGTGCCAGCAGCAAAAAAGGACAGGGGGCTAGCGAAAAACTGTTTTTT. Its translation: CASSKKGQGASEKLFF.

The gene calls are TRBV4-1 and TRBJ1-1, with D perhaps matching TRBD1 (5 bases). V lost 0 bases, J lost 2 bases, and 16 bases lay in between. Germline V gene lookup returns CDR1 MGHRA and CDR2 YSYEKL. The CDR3 extends over 17 amino acids. CDR3 in amino acids: CASSQEVRQGENTEAFF. The CDR3 DNA sequence: TGCGCCAGCAGCCAAGAGGTACGGCAGGGAGAAAACACTGAAGCTTTCTTT.